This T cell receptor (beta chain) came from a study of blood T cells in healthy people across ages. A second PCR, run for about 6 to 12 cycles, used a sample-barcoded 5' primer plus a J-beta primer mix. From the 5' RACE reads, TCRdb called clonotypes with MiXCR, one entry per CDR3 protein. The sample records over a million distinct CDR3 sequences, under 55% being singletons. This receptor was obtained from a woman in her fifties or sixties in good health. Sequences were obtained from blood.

The DNA for the CDR3 is TGTGCCAGCAGCCCTGACGGAGGGGAGCTGTTTTTT. It is translated as CASSPDGGELFF. The chain has TRBV7-9 and TRBJ2-2; D call uncertain. Germline-derived CDR1 and CDR2 are SEHNR and FQNEAQ (reference sequence). The CDR3 runs 12 residues. Between the trimmed V and J ends, which lost 5 bases and 8 bases, there was a span of 9 bases.